This T cell receptor (beta chain) was retrieved from a study of T cells in localized non-small cell lung cancer (dated by TCRdb to the early 2020s). Regarding the complete study: T cell repertoires of hundreds of early-stage NSCLC patients were analyzed, with tumors being compared against uninvolved tumor-adjacent lungs. The mean age of the NSCLC patients was roughly 63 years, with 130 or so men and 95 to 110 women. The cohort was made up of around 250 treatment-naive NSCLC patients whose localized lung tumors had been resected. General study outcomes and caveats: Uninvolved tumor-adjacent lung showed the highest T cell clonality, higher than tumor, which suggests more focused antigenic responses in the uninvolved tumor-adjacent lung. Because multi-region tumor sequencing was not performed, intratumor heterogeneity could not be ruled out. A median of approximately 57 of the top 100 tumor clones were detected in paired uninvolved adjacent lung, and approximately 28 of these tumor clones were also found among the top 100 clones of the paired uninvolved adjacent lung. Higher blood T cell density associated with longer overall survival, while higher adjacent-lung clonality associated with shorter survival. Since the design was exploratory, TCR variables were selected using unadjusted p-values with no false-discovery rate correction.

The CDR3, from cysteine to phenylalanine, totals 15 residues. Solely the CDR3 DNA is kept, with 45 bases framed from the first base. From the germline V gene, CDR1 is MNHGY and CDR2 is SAAAGT. V loses 10 bases, J loses 0 bases, and the germline ends lie 15 bases apart. TCR beta CDR3 regions were sequenced from DNA using the immunoSEQ Assay. In the source study's methods: T cell density was computed as TCR beta template counts normalized to usable DNA estimated by amplifying housekeeping genes. Richness was estimated with the preseqR package, extrapolating to 400,000 templates for PBMC samples and 120,000 templates for tissue samples. Clonality was taken to be one minus Pielou's evenness. Tissue-enriched TCRs were identified through differential abundance testing performed on productive amino-acid clonotypes, with a minimum total count of 5 and an alpha of 0.1. Repertoire overlap between compartments was quantified with the Jaccard Index and Morisita Overlap Index. TCR beta CDR3s were clustered by GLIPH together with public tetramer-defined viral CDR3s, and at least three viral sequences plus V-gene enrichment were required for viral motifs. The source is immuneACCESS, and TCRdb retained only in-frame sequences with V and J called. Part of the clones is not carried over; for the studies checked, unresolved V genes explain less than half of this, and the remainder is unexplained. V and J calls and clone size are as listed in that table; D and trimming were resolved from the DNA. The sample profile shows around 3,600 clones; about 32% of them were found once. 15% of the sample is in the top ten clones.

In this sample, this clone turned up a few times. Its antigen has not been determined. Qualities for individual bases were not recorded, and no much larger clone is one base off. At diagnosis, peripheral blood, uninvolved tumor-adjacent lung and tumor were collected and stored as a combination of fresh-frozen and FFPE material. The receptor's source is a female donor of 60 years or more with stage I lung adenocarcinoma. The chain employs TRBV6-8 and TRBJ1-4, and the D gene may be TRBD1, 5 bases matching. Material: lung tumor tissue, obtained before any cancer treatment. The nucleotide sequence is TGTGCCATCTGGAAGGGGACTACAACTAATGAAAAACTGTTTTTT. It specifies CAIWKGTTTNEKLFF.